These 13 T cell receptor beta chains originate from one sample sequenced in a study of identical twins (dated by TCRdb to 2016 to 2018). Library construction relied on 5' RACE. Sequenced on an Illumina HiSeq 2000. Using fastp trimming at Q25 and MiXCR clonotype assembly, TCRdb reanalyzed the public sequencing data and kept in-frame beta chains. Here each entry gathers all rows of one CDR3 protein and keeps the most common genes and DNA. Across this sample there are 570,000 or so distinct CDR3 sequences, with nearly 10% seen only once. The top ten clones comprise roughly 3% of the sample. The same sample was also used in a study of yellow fever vaccine responses in identical twins.

Source material: PBMCs. These receptors were obtained from a woman under 30 in good health.

This clonotype was counted many times. For the CDR3, the DNA is TGTGCCAGCCGGGACAGCGCCTACGAGCAGTACTTC. Translated: CASRDSAYEQYF. J is TRBJ2-7 and V is TRBV6-9, with 7 bases lining up with TRBD1. This CDR3 is 12 amino acids long. Germline loops: CDR1 MNHGY, CDR2 SVAAGI. V shed 8 bases and J 2 bases; nucleotides not matched to a gene: 3.

The J gene is TRBJ2-1, the V gene TRBV5-1; 9 bases agree with TRBD1. Germline lookup yields CDR1 SGHRS and CDR2 YFSETQ. The CDR3 covers 13 residues. The V segment lost 3 bases and the J segment 7 bases; nucleotides outside the gene matches: 2. The CDR3 loop reads CASSWDRANEQFF. CDR3 nucleotides: TGCGCCAGCAGCTGGGACAGGGCAAATGAGCAGTTCTTC.

This clonotype was seen a handful of times. This chain links TRBV11-2 with TRBJ2-1, with D possibly matching TRBD2 (6 bases). This CDR3 is 15 amino acids long. Germline V gene data show CDR1 as SGHAT and CDR2 as FQNNGV. Trimming shortened V by 3 bases and J by 0 bases, and 9 bases separated the two germline ends. The DNA of the CDR3 is TGTGCCAGCAGCTTCGGGAGCGGCTCCTACAATGAGCAGTTCTTC. Amino acids: CASSFGSGSYNEQFF.

There are many counts of this clonotype. This sequence joins TRBV7-9 and TRBJ1-5; no reliable D call. The CDR3 runs to 13 residues. The germline V gene encodes CDR1 SEHNR and CDR2 FQNEAQ (reference sequence). Trimming took off 2 bases at V and 6 bases at J, with 8 bases between the two ends. CDR3 sequence reads: CASSLNRAQPQHF. CDR3 nucleotide sequence: TGTGCCAGCAGCTTAAATAGGGCTCAGCCCCAGCATTTT.

This clonotype has at least ten counts. This chain connects TRBV15 to TRBJ1-1; D unclear. Between the trimmed V and J ends, which lost 1 base and 9 bases, there was a span of 12 bases. Germline assignment: CDR1 LNHNV and CDR2 YYDKDF (reference sequence). The length of the CDR3 is 13 residues. CDR3 residues: CATSRASGQKAFF. The DNA of the CDR3 is TGTGCCACCAGCAGAGCCTCGGGCCAGAAAGCTTTCTTT. Complete variable domain (other parts from reference TRBV15 and TRBJ1-1): DAMVIQNPRYQVTQFGKPVTLSCSQTLNHNVMYWYQQKSSQAPKLLFHYYDKDFNNEADTPDNFQSRRPNTSFCFLDIRSPGLGDTAMYLCATSRASGQKAFFGQGTRLTVV.

This clonotype showed up many times. V usage is TRBV5-1 and J usage is TRBJ2-7, with a possible D match to TRBD1 (5 bases). CDR1 and CDR2 from the germline V gene are SGHRS and YFSETQ. V lost 4 bases and J lost 0, with 8 bases in between. This CDR3 contains 13 residues. CDR3 in amino acids: CASSLRVSYEQYF. DNA of the CDR3: TGCGCCAGCAGCCTCAGGGTCTCCTACGAGCAGTACTTC.

As for this clonotype: A read error may account for a junction end that differs from germline. The V gene is TRBV7-9, the J gene TRBJ2-1, with D perhaps assigned TRBD1 or TRBD2 (5 bases each). This CDR3 spans 13 amino acids. The germline CDR1 and CDR2 sequences are SEHNR and FQNEAQ (reference sequence). The CDR3 spells CAGSLAGSLQQFF. The CDR3 bases are TGTGCCGGCAGCTTAGCAGGGAGCCTCCAGCAGTTCTTC.

This chain joins TRBV18 and TRBJ1-2; 8 bases fit TRBD1. J lost 4 bases, V lost 1 base, and 8 bases had no gene match. The CDR3 contains 16 residues. Germline CDR1 is KGHSH and CDR2 is LQKENI. The CDR3 sequence is CASSPLGQAGSYGYTF. CDR3 DNA: TGTGCCAGCTCACCACTGGGACAGGCTGGTTCCTATGGCTACACCTTC.

The rearrangement joins TRBV6-2 or TRBV6-3 to TRBJ2-7; D is unclear. The CDR3 is 11 residues long. Between the trimmed V and J ends, which lost 7 bases and 3 bases, there was a span of 7 bases. Germline CDR1 reads MNHEY; CDR2 reads SVGEGT. DNA for the CDR3: TGTGCCAGCATGACGGGCTACGAGCAGTACTTC. Amino acid sequence: CASMTGYEQYF.

The gene calls are TRBV5-1 and TRBJ1-1; D not resolved. Germline V gene lookup returns CDR1 SGHRS and CDR2 YFSETQ. The ends were cut back, 0 bases at V and 4 bases at J, with 13 bases in the middle. This CDR3 has 15 residues. The CDR3 DNA is TGCGCCAGCAGCTTGGCCTCGGCAGTGGGCACTGAAGCTTTCTTT. It yields the protein CASSLASAVGTEAFF.

This chain joins TRBV12-3 or TRBV12-4 and TRBJ2-1; D remains unclear. The CDR3 is made up of 13 amino acids. V lost 1 base to trimming and J lost 7 bases, with 8 bases between them. The CDR3 nucleotides are TGTGCCAGCAGTTTAGAAGGCTCGAATGAGCAGTTCTTC. Translation gives CASSLEGSNEQFF.

The sample holds a few counts of this clonotype. This CDR3 is CASSPRQGRQETQYF. CDR3 bases: TGTGCCAGCAGCCCCCGACAAGGTCGTCAAGAGACCCAGTACTTC. The rearrangement joins TRBV12-3 or TRBV12-4 to TRBJ2-5, with D unclear. The V end lost 6 bases, the J end lost 2 bases, and 16 bases lay between the germline ends. CDR3 length: 15 amino acids.

This chain links TRBV7-9 with TRBJ2-7; 7 bases agree with TRBD1. CDR1 and CDR2 from the germline V gene are SEHNR and FQNEAQ (reference sequence). This CDR3 is 17 amino acids long. The V and J ends lost 5 bases and 3 bases, in that order; junction bases with no gene match: 16. The CDR3 here is CASSPRLGDRDYYEQYF. For the CDR3, the DNA is TGTGCCAGCAGCCCTCGCCTCGGTGACAGGGATTACTACGAGCAGTACTTC.